Listed here are 14 T cell receptor beta chains from one sample, sequenced in a study of human T cells and chemical hapten exposure. MiXCR, run by TCRdb on the RACE reads, gives a single entry per CDR3 protein. Seen here are roughly 200,000 distinct CDR3 sequences, approximately 20% observed once, and the top ten hold about 7%. The time point: patch test 1, 2 weeks after DPC sensitization. Sample treatment: therapeutic diphenylcyclopropenone sensitization with weekly scalp DPC. The source was whole blood, collected in connection with sensitization to the hapten diphenylcyclopropenone (DPC). These receptors were taken from a woman between 50 and 59 years old with alopecia areata. Some clones in this sample may be carry-over from other donors' samples.

This clonotype was found many times. V and J are TRBV10-3 and TRBJ1-1, with D maybe TRBD1 (6 bases). The germline V and J ends were trimmed by 6 bases and 5 bases, with 13 bases remaining between them. The germline V gene has CDR1 ENHRY and CDR2 SYGVKD. This CDR3 has 13 amino acids. The CDR3 sequence: CAIRGGSETEAFF. CDR3 sequence (DNA): TGTGCCATCAGAGGGGGATCTGAGACTGAAGCTTTCTTT.

The genes are TRBV10-3 and TRBJ2-3; TRBD1 matches 7 bases. The CDR3 runs to 18 residues. V trimming: 2 bases; J trimming: 2 bases; junction bases outside the gene matches: 13. The V gene's germline CDR1 is ENHRY and CDR2 SYGVKD. DNA for the CDR3: TGTGCCATCAGTGAGCCGACAACAGGGGTACCCATCACAGATACGCAGTATTTT. Its translation is CAISEPTTGVPITDTQYF.

The chain carries TRBV11-1 and TRBJ2-1, with 16 bases that match TRBD2. From germline, CDR1 is SGHAT and CDR2 FQDESV (reference sequence). This CDR3 contains 18 residues. The trim removed 2 bases at V and 4 bases at J, leaving 5 bases unmatched. The CDR3 sequence is CASSLRGLAGGLYNEQFF. Written as DNA, the CDR3 is TGTGCCAGCAGCTTAAGGGGACTAGCGGGAGGGCTTTACAATGAGCAGTTCTTC.

The V call is TRBV9, the J call TRBJ2-1, with 16 positions matching TRBD2. Germline V gives CDR1 SGDLS, CDR2 YYNGEE. This CDR3 spans 18 amino acids. Trimming at V came to 2 bases and at J to 0 bases, leaving 2 bases not matched to a gene. The CDR3 loop reads CASSVGLAGGPSYNEQFF. The CDR3 region has the DNA TGTGCCAGCAGCGTGGGACTAGCGGGAGGGCCCTCCTACAATGAGCAGTTCTTC.

This clonotype occurred many times. The chain combines TRBV20-1 with TRBJ2-2; 7 positions agree with TRBD1. CDR1 and CDR2 from the germline V gene are DFQATT and SNEGSKA (reference sequence). Trimming at V came to 5 bases and at J to 0 bases, leaving 15 bases not matched to a gene. This CDR3 comprises 18 residues. CDR3 sequence (DNA): TGCAGTGCTCTCTCCCACCCGGGACAGAACTCGAACACCGGGGAGCTGTTTTTT. Translating it yields CSALSHPGQNSNTGELFF.

The chain uses TRBV7-9 and TRBJ1-3; D remains unclear. Germline values: CDR1 SEHNR, CDR2 FQNEAQ (reference sequence). The CDR3 runs to 14 residues. Trimming took off 7 bases at V and 0 bases at J, with 10 bases between the two ends. As DNA, the CDR3 is TGTGCCAGCACTCCGCGGGTCTCTGGAAACACCATATATTTT. Residues: CASTPRVSGNTIYF.

The gene calls are TRBV28 and TRBJ2-7; 8 nucleotides line up with TRBD2. This CDR3 is 19 amino acids long. Germline V gives CDR1 MDHEN, CDR2 SYDVKM. With V trimmed by 0 bases and J by 3 bases, 16 bases remained unmatched. The CDR3 loop is CASSLWLRVSGRLNYEQYF. CDR3 in DNA: TGTGCCAGCAGTTTATGGTTGCGTGTGAGCGGGAGACTGAACTACGAGCAGTACTTC.

This clonotype has more than one count but fewer than ten. The rearrangement uses TRBV12-3 or TRBV12-4 and TRBJ2-1; D is possibly TRBD1 or TRBD2 (7 bases each). Between the trimmed V and J ends, which lost 2 bases and 11 bases, there was a span of 13 bases. This CDR3 is 13 amino acids long. The CDR3 loop is CASSLQGGGKQFF. The CDR3 DNA follows: TGTGCCAGCAGTTTACAGGGGGGAGGGAAGCAGTTCTTC.

There are a few counts of this clonotype. The rearrangement links TRBV20-1 to TRBJ2-3; 10 nucleotides match TRBD2. Germline lookup yields CDR1 DFQATT and CDR2 SNEGSKA (reference sequence). The CDR3 sequence is 15 residues long. With 5 bases clipped from V and 6 bases from J, the junction kept 11 bases outside the gene matches. This CDR3 is CSAAPTSGRWDTQYF. As DNA, the CDR3 is TGCAGTGCTGCCCCGACTAGCGGGCGGTGGGATACGCAGTATTTT.

This clonotype was observed many times. V gene TRBV5-1 combines with J gene TRBJ1-1; the match to TRBD1 covers 7 bases. This CDR3 is 15 amino acids long. Trimming removed 4 bases from V and 0 bases from J; junction bases left unmatched: 6. Per the germline V gene, CDR1 is SGHRS and CDR2 is YFSETQ. CDR3 sequence: CASSPGGGLNTEAFF. The CDR3 nucleotides read TGCGCCAGCAGCCCAGGGGGGGGTCTGAACACTGAAGCTTTCTTT.

This clonotype occurred a few times. The chain has TRBV20-1 and TRBJ2-3, with D hard to call. The CDR3 consists of 11 residues. Trimming cost V 4 bases and J 7 bases, with 9 bases left between them. Per the germline V gene, CDR1 is DFQATT and CDR2 is SNEGSKA (reference sequence). The DNA of the CDR3 is TGCAGTGCTAATCCACTCAATACGCAGTATTTT. Translating gives CSANPLNTQYF.

There are a few counts of this clonotype. The V and J genes are TRBV20-1 and TRBJ1-4, with 7 nucleotides matching TRBD1. CDR1 and CDR2 from the germline V gene are DFQATT and SNEGSKA (reference sequence). V was clipped by 5 bases and J by 7 bases; unmatched bases: 7. This CDR3 comprises 13 residues. This chain's CDR3 is CSAEDRLREKLFF. CDR3 in DNA: TGCAGTGCTGAGGACAGGCTTCGTGAAAAACTGTTTTTT.

This clonotype was counted once. The chain carries TRBV12-3 or TRBV12-4 and TRBJ2-3; D remains unclear. V was trimmed by 4 bases and J by 1 base, leaving 6 bases between them. CDR3 length equals 13 residues. DNA of the CDR3: TGTGCCAGCAGTTCGTTCGGCACAGATACGCAGTATTTT. It is translated as CASSSFGTDTQYF.

CDR3 protein: CASSLGAEAFF. DNA for the CDR3: TGTGCCAGCAGCCTGGGAGCCGAAGCTTTCTTT. The chain couples TRBV14 to TRBJ1-1; D gene ambiguous. This CDR3 is built from 11 residues. CDR1 SGHDN and CDR2 FVKESK come from the germline V gene. The V gene lost 4 bases and the J gene lost 8 bases, with 8 bases spanning the gap.